The rows below give T cell receptor beta chains drawn from one sample of a study of T cells after yellow fever vaccination. TCRdb reanalysed the 5' RACE reads using MiXCR and keeps one entry per CDR3 protein. In the table there are hundreds of thousands of distinct CDR3 sequences, about 12% of which are singletons. Specimen: PBMCs, collected on the day of the yellow fever booster vaccination. The receptor set was obtained from a young man who received the YFV17D yellow fever vaccine. The CDR3 runs from the conserved cysteine through the conserved F or W.

cdr3_aa j_call cdr3_length v_call
CASIWGAFVYF TRBJ2-5 11 TRBV6-6
CASTLVRGGGYTF TRBJ1-2 13 TRBV28
CASSSEDYSYEQYF TRBJ2-7 14 TRBV7-6
CSAIVPPYEQYF TRBJ2-7 12 TRBV20-1
CASSVGDANTEAFF TRBJ1-1 14 TRBV5-1
CASSSQGTGTYEQYF TRBJ2-7 15 TRBV7-2
CAFLSSYNEQFF TRBJ2-1 12 TRBV30
CASSITSLGQRHQPQHF TRBJ1-5 17 TRBV19
CASSSLAANNEQFF TRBJ2-1 14 TRBV19
CASSTPGRRTDTQYF TRBJ2-3 15 TRBV11-2
CSARAVQGHAAFF TRBJ1-1 13 TRBV20-1
CASSAGVAGVGEQFF TRBJ2-1 15 TRBV5-1
CASSLVGSGREKLFF TRBJ1-4 15 TRBV7-2
CSVLASGQETQYF TRBJ2-5 13 TRBV29-1
CASWVGETQYF TRBJ2-5 11 TRBV7-9
CASSAEGQSSTDTQYF TRBJ2-3 16 TRBV9
CASSPPSRGLAEAFF TRBJ1-1 15 TRBV18
CSVVGGNSPYEQYF TRBJ2-7 14 TRBV29-1
CASSEGQPYTDTQYF TRBJ2-3 15 TRBV25-1
CASSRTGSINYGYTF TRBJ1-2 15 TRBV4-2
CASSLATGGKDEQFF TRBJ2-1 15 TRBV7-6
CASSLEALYEQYF TRBJ2-7 13 TRBV12-3/TRBV12-4
CASSSPGLTTDTQYF TRBJ2-3 15 TRBV12-3/TRBV12-4
CASSYLGQAQPQHF TRBJ1-5 14 TRBV6-2/TRBV6-3
CASSLGRVRRSGANVLTF TRBJ2-6 18 TRBV14
CASRSGTSGQSSYNEQFF TRBJ2-1 18 TRBV11-2
CASSPKRYGTSGSGSEQFF TRBJ2-1 19 TRBV11-2
CASGLGQSTDTQYF TRBJ2-3 14 TRBV12-5
CASSLMVRDEQFF TRBJ2-1 13 TRBV5-1
CASSTTGGTETQYF TRBJ2-5 14 TRBV19
CASTYALHRDTYGYTF TRBJ1-2 16 TRBV6-1
CASSLWAGFDQPQHF TRBJ1-5 15 TRBV7-9
CASSQDVQCEASSYNEQFF TRBJ2-1 19 TRBV3-1